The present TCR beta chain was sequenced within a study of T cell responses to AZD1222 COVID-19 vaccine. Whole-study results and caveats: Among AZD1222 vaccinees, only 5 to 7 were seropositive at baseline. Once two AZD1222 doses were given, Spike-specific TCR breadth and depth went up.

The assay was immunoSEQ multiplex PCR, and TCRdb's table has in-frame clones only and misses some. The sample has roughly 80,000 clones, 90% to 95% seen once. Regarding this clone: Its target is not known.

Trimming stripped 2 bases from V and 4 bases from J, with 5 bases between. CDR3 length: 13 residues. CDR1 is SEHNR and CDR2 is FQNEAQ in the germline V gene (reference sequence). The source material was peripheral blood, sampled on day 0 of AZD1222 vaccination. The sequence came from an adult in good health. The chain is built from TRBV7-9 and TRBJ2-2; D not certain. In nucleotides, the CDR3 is TGTGCCAGCAGCTTACTAGGCACCGGGGAGCTGTTTTTT. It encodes CASSLLGTGELFF.